Following are 17 T cell receptor beta chains from one sample sequenced in a study of blood T cells in healthy people across ages. Primed by a sample-barcoded 5' primer and a J-beta primer mix, a second PCR proceeded for about 6 to 11 cycles. TCRdb itself ran the 5' RACE reads through MiXCR, one entry per CDR3 protein. The sample shows 2 million or so distinct CDR3 sequences, around 48% of them seen only once. Sequenced: blood. The receptors derive from a woman aged 40 to 50 in good health.

This clonotype was counted only a few times. The chain links TRBV13 to TRBJ2-3; maybe TRBD2 (6 bases). The length of the CDR3 is 11 residues. With 10 bases removed from V and 10 bases from J, the gap between germline ends came to 15 bases. CDR1 is PRHDT and CDR2 is FYEKMQ in the germline V gene (reference sequence). The CDR3 spells CAIGPGEAQYF. In DNA form, the CDR3 reads TGTGCCATCGGGCCCGGGGAGGCGCAGTATTTT.

This chain links TRBV7-9 with TRBJ1-1; D unresolved. Deletions cut 3 bases from V and 7 bases from J, with 15 bases between. The length of the CDR3 is 14 residues. CDR1 and CDR2 from the germline V gene are SEHNR and FQNEAQ (reference sequence). CDR3 nucleotides: TGTGCCAGCAGCTTTCCCGCTGGGTCGGGTGAAGCTTTCTTT. As protein: CASSFPAGSGEAFF.

V gene TRBV6-5 combines with J gene TRBJ2-1, with D perhaps being TRBD1 or TRBD2 (5 bases each). The CDR3 extends over 14 amino acids. Trimming left V 6 bases short and J 5 bases short, with 14 bases between. Per germline, CDR1 MNHEY and CDR2 SVGAGI. CDR3 protein: CASRGPFNNNEQFF. In nucleotides, the CDR3 is TGTGCCAGCAGGGGACCCTTCAATAACAATGAGCAGTTCTTC.

This clonotype turned up a few times. This chain uses TRBV20-1 with TRBJ1-2; D may be TRBD1 (6 bases). Germline V CDR1 and CDR2: DFQATT, SNEGSKA (reference sequence). The CDR3 totals 11 residues. V was cut by 5 bases and J by 8 bases, with 12 bases left in between. CDR3 nucleotides: TGCAGTGCTGAGGACAGATCCGGCTACACCTTC. Protein: CSAEDRSGYTF.

The gene calls are TRBV27 and TRBJ1-2; D unresolved. The germline V gene encodes CDR1 MNHEY and CDR2 SMNVEV (reference sequence). The CDR3 has 14 residues. V was clipped by 5 bases and J by 4 bases, with 14 bases between them. CDR3 in DNA: TGTGCCAGCAGTGCCCGGGAGTCCTTCTATGGCTACACCTTC. Translation: CASSARESFYGYTF.

The chain uses TRBV5-1 and TRBJ1-4, with TRBD1 as a possible D gene (6 bases). This CDR3 region has 18 residues. The V gene's germline CDR1 is SGHRS and CDR2 YFSETQ. The V and J ends lost 5 bases and 0 bases respectively, with 20 bases between them. CDR3 nucleotide sequence: TGCGCCAGCAGACGTCGGGACACGCATTCTGCAACTAATGAAAAACTGTTTTTT. Its translation: CASRRRDTHSATNEKLFF.

CDR3 coding DNA: TGCAGTGCTGGCTCCGGACTAGCGGGGCGCCAAGAGACCCAGTACTTC. It translates to CSAGSGLAGRQETQYF. The rearrangement joins TRBV20-1 to TRBJ2-5, with 12 nucleotides matching TRBD2. CDR3 length equals 16 residues. Per germline, CDR1 DFQATT and CDR2 SNEGSKA (reference sequence). The V segment lost 5 bases and the J segment 1 base; nucleotides outside the gene matches: 8.

J is TRBJ2-5 and V is TRBV20-1; 12 nucleotides align to TRBD2. CDR3 length: 16 residues. Per germline, CDR1 DFQATT and CDR2 SNEGSKA (reference sequence). The J segment lost 11 bases and the V segment lost 5 bases, leaving 18 bases of the junction unmatched. The CDR3 DNA sequence: TGCAGTGCTGGGACGACTAGCGGGGGCTCGAGGAATGAGCAGTACTTC. It translates to CSAGTTSGGSRNEQYF.

This chain connects TRBV18 to TRBJ2-3; 9 bases fit TRBD1. CDR3 size: 15 residues. Germline CDR1 and CDR2: KGHSH and LQKENI. The V gene end was trimmed by 4 bases and the J gene end by 6 bases; junction bases not matched to a gene: 8. The CDR3 bases are TGTGCCAGCTCACTTCGACAGGGGGTAGCGGATACGCAGTATTTT. Its translation is CASSLRQGVADTQYF.

This clonotype has more than one count but fewer than ten. The V call is TRBV7-8, the J call TRBJ1-1; TRBD1 matches at 7 bases. The V gene end was trimmed by 5 bases and the J gene end by 2 bases; junction bases not matched to a gene: 5. This CDR3 contains 14 residues. The germline V gene has CDR1 SGHVS and CDR2 FQNEAQ. The CDR3 protein is CASSTDRVNTEAFF. The DNA for the CDR3 is TGTGCCAGCAGCACCGACAGGGTAAACACTGAAGCTTTCTTT. Supplemented by reference TRBV7-8 and TRBJ1-1, the full variable domain reads GAGVSQSPRYKVAKRGQDVALRCDPISGHVSLFWYQQALGQGPEFLTYFQNEAQLDKSGLPSDRFFAERPEGSVSTLKIQRTQQEDSAVYLCASSTDRVNTEAFFGQGTRLTVV.

The V and J genes are TRBV29-1 and TRBJ2-7; D possibly matches TRBD1 or TRBD2 (5 bases each). The CDR3 spans 13 residues. The V gene lost 4 bases and the J gene lost 6 bases, with 16 bases spanning the gap. Per germline, CDR1 SQVTM and CDR2 ANQGSEA. The CDR3 is CSVVGDGRCEQYF. The CDR3 DNA reads as TGCAGCGTTGTAGGGGACGGGCGGTGCGAGCAGTACTTC.

The rearrangement uses TRBV12-3 or TRBV12-4 and TRBJ2-7; D remains ambiguous. This CDR3 is built from 13 residues. Deletions cut 1 base from V and 7 bases from J, with 11 bases between. CDR3 loop: CASSLVQPGEQYF. The CDR3 nucleotides read TGTGCCAGCAGTTTAGTACAACCTGGGGAGCAGTACTTC.

This chain uses TRBV9 with TRBJ2-7; 7 nucleotides line up with TRBD2. The J call is in doubt because the DNA end fits TRBJ2-5 better. The CDR3 length is 14 residues. Germline V gene data show CDR1 as SGDLS and CDR2 as YYNGEE. The CDR3 region is CASSVDVGRVTQYF. CDR3 DNA: TGTGCCAGCAGCGTAGATGTAGGGAGGGTGACCCAGTACTTC.

This rearrangement joins TRBV20-1 to TRBJ2-3, with 10 bases matching TRBD2. Germline lookup yields CDR1 DFQATT and CDR2 SNEGSKA (reference sequence). CDR3 length equals 15 residues. J gave up 0 bases and V 5 bases, and 5 bases lay outside the gene matches. DNA of the CDR3: TGCAGTGCTTGGCTAGCGGGGGAAAGCACAGATACGCAGTATTTT. It codes for CSAWLAGESTDTQYF.

In regard to this clonotype: This likely comes from a read error, as the CDR3 has no conserved phenylalanine or tryptophan at its end. The chain joins TRBV29-1 to TRBJ2-1; D could derive from TRBD1 or TRBD2 (5 bases each). Germline V lookup: CDR1 SQVTM, CDR2 ANQGSEA. V dropped 1 base and J dropped 0 bases, with 13 bases sitting between them. This CDR3 is 16 amino acids long. This CDR3 reads CSVEVLRDGSYNEQFL. The CDR3 region has the DNA TGCAGCGTTGAAGTTCTCCGGGACGGCTCCTACAATGAGCAGTTCTTG.

The chain combines TRBV7-2 with TRBJ2-6, with D hard to call. The CDR3 runs to 16 residues. Germline V CDR1 and CDR2: SGHTA, FQGNSA. The V end lost 2 bases, the J end lost 0 bases, and 8 bases lay between the germline ends. The chain's CDR3 is CASSLLILSGANVLTF. The DNA for the CDR3 is TGTGCCAGCAGCTTACTAATCCTCTCTGGGGCCAACGTCCTGACTTTC.

About this clonotype itself: One junction end disagrees with the germline gene, perhaps due to a read error. CDR3 sequence: CSARDRRFENTEAFF. In DNA, the CDR3 is TGCAGTGCAAGAGACAGGCGGTTCGAGAACACTGAAGCTTTCTTT. The V call is TRBV20-1, the J call TRBJ1-1; tentative D call: TRBD1 (6 bases). The CDR3 has 15 amino acids. Germline V lookup: CDR1 DFQATT, CDR2 SNEGSKA (reference sequence).